One and the same sample provided the 24 T cell receptor beta chains below, sequenced in a study of blood T cell repertoires in COVID-19. The repertoire was sequenced with immunoSEQ multiplex PCR; TCRdb's copy has only in-frame clones and lacks some. The data contain more than 100,000 clones, around three quarters of them singletons. The sequencing sample was made of peripheral blood. The source of these receptors is a woman aged 80 or over with acute or convalescent COVID-19.

The chain is built from TRBV7-2 and TRBJ2-2; 14 positions match TRBD2. The CDR3 is made up of 18 amino acids. The V gene end was trimmed by 3 bases and the J gene end by 1 base; junction bases not matched to a gene: 4. Germline assignment: CDR1 SGHTA and CDR2 FQGNSA. In nucleotides, the CDR3 is TGTGCCAGCAGCTTTCGACTAGCGGGAGGGGGGAACACCGGGGAGCTGTTTTTT. Translation: CASSFRLAGGGNTGELFF.

This clone was picked up one time. This chain connects TRBV6-5 to TRBJ1-3; maybe TRBD1 (5 bases). Trimming took 8 bases from V and 0 from J, leaving 14 bases between them. CDR3 length: 15 residues. The V gene's germline CDR1 is MNHEY and CDR2 SVGAGI. CDR3 amino acids: CASRQRTYSGNTIYF. CDR3 bases: TGTGCCAGCCGACAGAGAACCTACTCTGGAAACACCATATATTTT.

A word on this clone: The identical CDR3 is also encoded by other nucleotide sequences in the sample. The chain employs TRBV10-3 and TRBJ1-6; tentatively, D is TRBD1 (5 bases). This CDR3 comprises 15 residues. The germline V and J ends were trimmed by 0 bases and 10 bases, with 13 bases remaining between them. Germline assignment: CDR1 ENHRY and CDR2 SYGVKD. This CDR3 is CAISESGRGESPLHF. In DNA form, the CDR3 reads TGTGCCATCAGTGAGTCGGGCCGGGGGGAATCACCCCTCCACTTT.

This sequence joins TRBV7-2 and TRBJ1-2; 9 nucleotides align to TRBD1. With 1 base clipped from V and 4 bases from J, the junction kept 4 bases outside the gene matches. This CDR3 has 15 amino acids. CDR1 SGHTA and CDR2 FQGNSA come from the germline V gene. The chain's CDR3 is CASSLEGQGRYGYTF. CDR3 DNA sequence: TGTGCCAGCAGCTTAGAGGGACAGGGACGCTATGGCTACACCTTC.

The V gene is TRBV11-2, the J gene TRBJ2-3, with D possibly TRBD1 on 5 matching bases. The CDR3 has 12 amino acids. The germline gives CDR1 SGHAT, CDR2 FQNNGV. V lost 4 bases, J lost 10 bases, and 12 bases lay in between. The CDR3 region is CASSSAGFAQYF. CDR3 nucleotide sequence: TGTGCCAGCAGCTCCGCAGGGTTCGCGCAGTATTTT. The full variable domain, rest sourced from reference TRBV11-2 and TRBJ2-3, is EAGVAQSPRYKIIEKRQSVAFWCNPISGHATLYWYQQILGQGPKLLIQFQNNGVVDDSQLPKDRFSAERLKGVDSTLKIQPAKLEDSAVYLCASSSAGFAQYFGPGTRLTVL.

The J gene is TRBJ2-3, the V gene TRBV19, with 15 nucleotides matching TRBD2. The trim removed 5 bases at V and 0 bases at J, leaving 9 bases unmatched. The CDR3 contains 19 residues. Looked up from germline, CDR1 is LNHDA and CDR2 is SQIVND (reference sequence). CDR3 nucleotide sequence: TGTGCCAGTAGTGACTCTGGACTAGCGGGAGGGTCTAGCACAGATACGCAGTATTTT. Residues: CASSDSGLAGGSSTDTQYF.

The rearrangement uses TRBV19 and TRBJ2-7; 11 positions match TRBD1. The V gene's germline CDR1 is LNHDA and CDR2 SQIVND (reference sequence). The CDR3 loop spans 14 amino acids. After removal of 1 base from V and 7 bases from J, the junction contained 3 bases not matched to a gene. The CDR3 region has the DNA TGTGCCAGTAGTATAGGGACAGGGGGCATAGAGCAGTACTTC. It specifies CASSIGTGGIEQYF.

This clone has more than one count but fewer than ten. V is TRBV11-2 and J is TRBJ1-1; 10 bases align to TRBD1. V lost 2 bases and J lost 4; bases outside the gene matches: 1. CDR1 is SGHAT, CDR2 FQNNGV, per germline. This CDR3 has 14 residues. DNA of the CDR3: TGTGCCAGCAGCTTAAGGGACAGGGGCACTGAAGCTTTCTTT. It yields the protein CASSLRDRGTEAFF.

CDR3 residues: CASSGGGAFF. CDR3 sequence (DNA): TGTGCCAGCAGCGGGGGGGGAGCTTTCTTT. The rearrangement uses TRBV28 and TRBJ1-1; tentatively, D is TRBD1 (5 bases). The CDR3 totals 10 residues. The V gene lost 6 bases and the J gene lost 10 bases, with 9 bases spanning the gap. Germline V gives CDR1 MDHEN, CDR2 SYDVKM.

The gene calls are TRBV19 and TRBJ2-5; possible D gene TRBD1, 6 bases. Germline V gene sequence: CDR1 LNHDA, CDR2 SQIVND (reference sequence). V lost 11 bases and J 5 bases, leaving 15 bases between the germline ends. The CDR3 extends over 12 amino acids. The CDR3 region has the DNA TGTGCCGTGAGGGGTCAGGGGGAGACCCAGTACTTC. Its protein is CAVRGQGETQYF. The full variable domain, rest sourced from reference TRBV19 and TRBJ2-5, is DGGITQSPKYLFRKEGQNVTLSCEQNLNHDAMYWYRQDPGQGLRLIYYSQIVNDFQKGDIAEGYSVSREKKESFPLTVTSAQKNPTAFYLCAVRGQGETQYFGPGTRLLVL.

The genes are TRBV5-1 and TRBJ2-7, with 9 bases matching TRBD1. The CDR3 has 16 amino acids. The V gene's germline CDR1 is SGHRS and CDR2 YFSETQ. Trimming took 2 bases from V and 4 from J; bases not matched to a gene: 10. CDR3 nucleotides: TGCGCCAGCAGCTTTGGGGGAACAGGGGGCAATTACGAGCAGTACTTC. Amino acids: CASSFGGTGGNYEQYF.

The genes are TRBV30 and TRBJ2-1; D ambiguous. The CDR3 has 11 residues. The V end lost 0 bases, the J end lost 9 bases, and 6 bases lay between the germline ends. From germline, CDR1 is GTSNPN and CDR2 SVGIG (reference sequence). Written as DNA, the CDR3 is TGTGCCTGGAGTGTTATGGCTGAGCAGTTCTTC. It specifies CAWSVMAEQFF.

This clone was seen a handful of times. This rearrangement joins TRBV11-2 to TRBJ2-5; perhaps TRBD2 as D (5 bases). V lost 4 bases and J lost 5, with 11 bases in between. The CDR3 is made up of 13 amino acids. CDR1 and CDR2 (germline): SGHAT, FQNNGV. This chain's CDR3 is CASSSPRGETQYF. The CDR3 DNA reads TGTGCCAGCAGCTCCCCCAGAGGGGAGACCCAGTACTTC. Full variable domain (remainder filled in from reference TRBV11-2 and TRBJ2-5): EAGVAQSPRYKIIEKRQSVAFWCNPISGHATLYWYQQILGQGPKLLIQFQNNGVVDDSQLPKDRFSAERLKGVDSTLKIQPAKLEDSAVYLCASSSPRGETQYFGPGTRLLVL.

V is TRBV7-2 and J is TRBJ2-5; tentatively, D is TRBD1 (5 bases). Germline V CDR1 and CDR2: SGHTA, FQGNSA. CDR3 length equals 13 residues. V dropped 8 bases and J dropped 5 bases, with 15 bases sitting between them. In DNA, the CDR3 is TGTGCCAGCCTACTGGACACGATGGAGACCCAGTACTTC. It translates to CASLLDTMETQYF.

The CDR3 reads CASLAGNTGELFF. CDR3 bases: TGTGCCAGCTTAGCGGGGAACACCGGGGAGCTGTTTTTT. J is TRBJ2-2 and V is TRBV12-3 or TRBV12-4, with 7 bases fitting TRBD2. The CDR3 length is 13 residues. Trimming cost V 8 bases and J 1 base; bases outside gene matches: 1.

V is TRBV18 and J is TRBJ2-2; 9 bases line up with TRBD1. The CDR3 runs 15 residues. In germline, CDR1 is KGHSH, CDR2 LQKENI. The V gene end was trimmed by 6 bases and the J gene end by 4 bases; junction bases not matched to a gene: 6. Here the CDR3 reads CASSRRDRATGELFF. CDR3 coding DNA: TGTGCCAGCTCTCGCCGGGACAGGGCCACCGGGGAGCTGTTTTTT.

V usage is TRBV12-3 or TRBV12-4 and J usage is TRBJ2-3; D unresolved. The V end was cut by 4 bases, the J end by 7 bases, with 6 bases between. The CDR3 extends over 11 amino acids. CDR3 nucleotide sequence: TGTGCCAGCAGTTCGTCCTATACGCAGTATTTT. Translated, it gives CASSSSYTQYF.

The chain couples TRBV7-2 to TRBJ2-3; weak D call: TRBD2 (6 bases). Trimming removed 1 base from V and 2 bases from J, with 10 bases in between. The CDR3 is 15 amino acids. Germline CDR1 is SGHTA and CDR2 is FQGNSA. The CDR3 DNA reads TGTGCCAGCAGCTTAGTGGGGACTTTCACAGATACGCAGTATTTT. Its translation: CASSLVGTFTDTQYF.

The CDR3 DNA follows: TGCGCCAGCAGCCAAGGGGGTGGACAGGGGGTCGCCGGGGAGCTGTTTTTT. Amino acid sequence: CASSQGGGQGVAGELFF. The chain is built from TRBV4-3 and TRBJ2-2, with 10 nucleotides matching TRBD1. The CDR3 loop spans 17 amino acids. The V segment lost 1 base and the J segment 6 bases; nucleotides outside the gene matches: 8. From germline, CDR1 is LGHNA and CDR2 YSLEER.

This chain joins TRBV2 and TRBJ2-1, with 9 positions matching TRBD2. The CDR3 totals 15 residues. The junction had 5 bases not matched to a gene; V was cut back by 5 bases and J by 3 bases. Per the germline V gene, CDR1 is SNHLY and CDR2 is FYNNEI. CDR3: CASSSSGENYNEQFF. The CDR3, as DNA: TGTGCCAGCAGTTCTAGCGGGGAGAACTACAATGAGCAGTTCTTC.

This clone appeared once. The rearrangement links TRBV7-2 to TRBJ1-5; 8 bases agree with TRBD1. The CDR3 has 13 amino acids. V lost 7 bases to trimming and J lost 7 bases; unmatched junction nucleotides: 6. The germline gives CDR1 SGHTA, CDR2 FQGNSA. In DNA, the CDR3 is TGTGCCAGCACCTATGGACAGGGCCAGCCCCAGCATTTT. Amino acids: CASTYGQGQPQHF.

V is TRBV6-9 and J is TRBJ1-1; D is ambiguous. V was shortened by 3 bases and J by 1 base, with 15 bases between the two germline ends. The germline CDR1 and CDR2 sequences are MNHGY and SVAAGI. The CDR3 sequence is 16 residues long. The CDR3 spells CASSYPPTIANTEAFF. Written as DNA, the CDR3 is TGTGCCAGCAGTTACCCCCCCACGATAGCGAACACTGAAGCTTTCTTT.

This chain uses TRBV18 with TRBJ2-6; a weak D match, TRBD1 (6 bases). From germline, CDR1 is KGHSH and CDR2 LQKENI. CDR3 length equals 17 residues. V was trimmed by 3 bases and J by 2 bases, leaving 14 bases between them. For the CDR3, the DNA is TGTGCCAGCTCACCCCTCCAGGGGACGACTGGGGCCAACGTCCTGACTTTC. This translates into CASSPLQGTTGANVLTF.

This chain uses TRBV4-2 with TRBJ1-2; TRBD1 matches 8 bases. V lost 0 bases and J lost 7; bases outside the gene matches: 10. The CDR3 totals 16 residues. Germline-derived CDR1 and CDR2 are LGHNA and YNFKEQ. CDR3 sequence (DNA): TGTGCCAGCAGCCAAGATCGAGGACAGGGATTTGGTGGCTACACCTTC. Protein product: CASSQDRGQGFGGYTF.